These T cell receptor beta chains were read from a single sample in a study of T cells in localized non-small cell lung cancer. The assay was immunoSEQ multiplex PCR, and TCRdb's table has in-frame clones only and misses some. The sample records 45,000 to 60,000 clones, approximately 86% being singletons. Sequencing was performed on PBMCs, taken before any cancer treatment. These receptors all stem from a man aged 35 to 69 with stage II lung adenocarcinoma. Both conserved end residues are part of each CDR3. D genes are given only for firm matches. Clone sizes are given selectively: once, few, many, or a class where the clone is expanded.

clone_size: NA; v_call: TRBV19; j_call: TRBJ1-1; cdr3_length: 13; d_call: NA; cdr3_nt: TGTGCCAGTAGCAGGGGAGAAAACACTGAAGCTTTCTTT; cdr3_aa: CASSRGENTEAFF
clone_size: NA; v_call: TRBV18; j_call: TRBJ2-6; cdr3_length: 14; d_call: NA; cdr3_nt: TGTGCCAGCTCACCAGAACCTGGGGCCAACGTCCTGACTTTC; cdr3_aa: CASSPEPGANVLTF
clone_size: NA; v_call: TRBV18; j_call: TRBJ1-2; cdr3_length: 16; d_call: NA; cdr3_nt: TGTGCCAGCTCACCCATGACAGCCCCCCCTCTGGATGGCTACACCTTC; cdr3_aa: CASSPMTAPPLDGYTF
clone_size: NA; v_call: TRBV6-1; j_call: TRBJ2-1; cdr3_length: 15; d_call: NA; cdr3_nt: TGTGCCAGCAGTGAACAGGGACGCTCCTACAATGAGCAGTTCTTC; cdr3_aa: CASSEQGRSYNEQFF
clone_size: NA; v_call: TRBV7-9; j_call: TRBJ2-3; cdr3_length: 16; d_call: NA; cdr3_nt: TGTGCCAGCAGCCTAATTGGCCGGTCTAGCACAGATACGCAGTATTTT; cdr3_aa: CASSLIGRSSTDTQYF
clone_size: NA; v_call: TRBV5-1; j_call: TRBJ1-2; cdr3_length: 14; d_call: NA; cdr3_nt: TGCGCCAGCAGACAGACACTACATAACTATGGCTACACCTTC; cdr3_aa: CASRQTLHNYGYTF
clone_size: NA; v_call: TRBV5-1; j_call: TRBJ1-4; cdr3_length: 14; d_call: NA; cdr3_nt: TGCGCCAGCAGCTTTCAGGGGTTTCGGGAAAAACTGTTTTTT; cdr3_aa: CASSFQGFREKLFF
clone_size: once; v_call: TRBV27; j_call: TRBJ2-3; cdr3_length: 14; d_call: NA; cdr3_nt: TGTGCCAGCAGTCCTATCCCTAGTACAGATACGCAGTATTTT; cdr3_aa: CASSPIPSTDTQYF
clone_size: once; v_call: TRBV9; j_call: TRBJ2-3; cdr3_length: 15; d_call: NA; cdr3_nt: TGTGCCAGCAGCGTTCTTAGCCAGGGCACAGATACGCAGTATTTT; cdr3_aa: CASSVLSQGTDTQYF
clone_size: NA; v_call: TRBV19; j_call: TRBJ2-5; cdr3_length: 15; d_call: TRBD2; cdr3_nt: TGTGCCAGTAGTTCGGCTAGCGGGGGACAAGAGACCCAGTACTTC; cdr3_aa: CASSSASGGQETQYF